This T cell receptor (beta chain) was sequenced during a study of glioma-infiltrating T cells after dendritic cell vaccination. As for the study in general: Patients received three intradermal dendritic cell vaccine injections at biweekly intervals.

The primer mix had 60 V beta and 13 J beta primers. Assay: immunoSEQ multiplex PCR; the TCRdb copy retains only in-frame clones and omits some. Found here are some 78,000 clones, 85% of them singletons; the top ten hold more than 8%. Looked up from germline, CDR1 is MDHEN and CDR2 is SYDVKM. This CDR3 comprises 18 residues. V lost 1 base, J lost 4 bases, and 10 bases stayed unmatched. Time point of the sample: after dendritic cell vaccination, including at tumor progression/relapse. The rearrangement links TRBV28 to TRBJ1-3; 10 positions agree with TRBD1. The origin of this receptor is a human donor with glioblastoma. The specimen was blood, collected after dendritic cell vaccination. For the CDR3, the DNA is TGTGCCAGCAGTTTATCTACCGGGACAGGGGTTAGGGGAAACACCATATATTTT. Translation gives CASSLSTGTGVRGNTIYF.